Here is one T cell receptor (beta chain) with its context. The antigen is unknown. The data belong to a study of T cells after yellow fever vaccination. Study-wide points: In post-booster samples, most primary-vaccination clones reappeared (approximately 96% CD4, about 90% CD8).

Germline CDR1 reads LGHNA; CDR2 reads YNFKEQ. Trimming left V 6 bases short and J 10 bases short, with 25 bases between. This CDR3 is built from 16 residues. MiXCR was run by TCRdb on the 5' RACE reads, yielding one entry per CDR3 protein. The repertoire holds some 420,000 distinct CDR3 sequences, with around a sixth as singletons. The source of this sequence is a man in his late teens or twenties who received the YFV17D yellow fever vaccine. The V call is TRBV4-2, the J call TRBJ2-1; D is possibly TRBD1 (7 bases). The sequencing used PBMCs, collected before the yellow fever booster vaccination. CDR3 DNA: TGTGCCAGCAGGCGGGACCTGGCAGGGGGGTTCCGGGAGCAGTTCTTC. Translated: CASRRDLAGGFREQFF.